The TCR beta chain under discussion was sequenced for a study of technical replicates of blood from a few donors. Libraries were prepared by immunoSEQ multiplex PCR; TCRdb keeps only in-frame clonotypes and omits some of them. This sample carries 100,000 or so clones, nearly 96% of them seen once, and the ten largest clones take approximately 0.21%. Germline V gives CDR1 MNHEY, CDR2 SVGAGI. Trimming cost V 5 bases and J 2 bases, with 12 bases left between them. This CDR3 has 15 amino acids. Sequencing input: T cells isolated from PBMCs. V is TRBV6-5 and J is TRBJ2-2, with D perhaps matching TRBD2 (6 bases). The TCR comes from a human donor in good health. CDR3 in amino acids: CASSPLTRNTGELFF. In nucleotides, the CDR3 is TGTGCCAGCAGTCCTCTGACTAGAAACACCGGGGAGCTGTTTTTT.